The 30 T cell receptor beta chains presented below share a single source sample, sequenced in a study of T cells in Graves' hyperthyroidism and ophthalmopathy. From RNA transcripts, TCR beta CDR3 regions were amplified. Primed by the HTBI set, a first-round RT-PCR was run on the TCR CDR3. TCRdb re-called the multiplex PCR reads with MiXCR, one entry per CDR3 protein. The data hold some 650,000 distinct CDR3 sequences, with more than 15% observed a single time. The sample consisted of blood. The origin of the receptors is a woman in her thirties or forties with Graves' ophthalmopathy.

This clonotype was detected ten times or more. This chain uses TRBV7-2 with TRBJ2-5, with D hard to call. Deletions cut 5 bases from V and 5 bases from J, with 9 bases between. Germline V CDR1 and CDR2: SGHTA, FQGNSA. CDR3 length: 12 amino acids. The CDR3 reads CASSTQRETQYF. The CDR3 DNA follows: TGTGCCAGCAGCACCCAGCGTGAGACCCAGTACTTC.

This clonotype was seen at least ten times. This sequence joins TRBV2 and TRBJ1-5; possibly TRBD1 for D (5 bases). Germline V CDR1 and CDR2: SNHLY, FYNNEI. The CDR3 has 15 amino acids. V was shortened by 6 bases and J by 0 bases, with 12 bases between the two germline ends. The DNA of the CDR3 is TGTGCCAGCAGGCGGGGACCCCTTAGCAATCAGCCCCAGCATTTT. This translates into CASRRGPLSNQPQHF.

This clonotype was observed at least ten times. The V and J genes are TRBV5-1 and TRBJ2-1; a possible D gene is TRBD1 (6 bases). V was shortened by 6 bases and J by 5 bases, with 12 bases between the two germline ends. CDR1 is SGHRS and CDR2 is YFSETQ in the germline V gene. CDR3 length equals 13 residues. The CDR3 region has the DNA TGCGCCAGCACGGAACCAGGGGACAATGAGCAGTTCTTC. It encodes CASTEPGDNEQFF.

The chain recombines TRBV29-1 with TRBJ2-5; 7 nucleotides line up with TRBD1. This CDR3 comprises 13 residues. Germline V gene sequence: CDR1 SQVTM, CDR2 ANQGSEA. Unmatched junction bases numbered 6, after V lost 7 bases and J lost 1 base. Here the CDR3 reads CSAADRVQETQYF. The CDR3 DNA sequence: TGCAGCGCTGCCGACAGGGTCCAAGAGACCCAGTACTTC.

The CDR3 sequence is CASSYGGQATDTQYF. As DNA, the CDR3 is TGTGCCAGCAGTTACGGGGGACAGGCAACAGATACGCAGTATTTT. The rearrangement links TRBV6-2 or TRBV6-3 to TRBJ2-3; the match to TRBD1 covers 8 bases. Germline CDR1 and CDR2: MNHEY and SVGEGT. V shed 2 bases, J shed 3 bases, and the junction held 4 bases outside the gene matches. This CDR3 is built from 15 residues.

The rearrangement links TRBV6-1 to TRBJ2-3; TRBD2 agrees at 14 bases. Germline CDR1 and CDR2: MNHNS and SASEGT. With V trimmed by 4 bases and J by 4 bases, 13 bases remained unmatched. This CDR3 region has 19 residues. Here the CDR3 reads CASSAQWGTSGSRSDTQYF. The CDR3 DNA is TGTGCCAGCAGTGCTCAATGGGGGACTAGCGGGAGTCGGTCAGATACGCAGTATTTT.

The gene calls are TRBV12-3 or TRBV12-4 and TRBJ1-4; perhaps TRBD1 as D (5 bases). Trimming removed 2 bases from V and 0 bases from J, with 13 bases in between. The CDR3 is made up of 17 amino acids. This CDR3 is CASSLLGRTPTNEKLFF. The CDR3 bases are TGTGCCAGCAGTTTATTGGGTCGGACACCAACTAATGAAAAACTGTTTTTT.

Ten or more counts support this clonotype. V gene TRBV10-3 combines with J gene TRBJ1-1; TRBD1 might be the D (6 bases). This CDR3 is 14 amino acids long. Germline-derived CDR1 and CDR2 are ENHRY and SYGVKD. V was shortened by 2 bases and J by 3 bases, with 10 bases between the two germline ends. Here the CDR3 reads CAISERGADTEAFF. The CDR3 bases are TGTGCCATCAGTGAGCGGGGGGCGGACACTGAAGCTTTCTTT.

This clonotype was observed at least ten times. The CDR3 sequence is CSVPTVNTGELFF. The CDR3 DNA sequence: TGCAGCGTTCCAACAGTCAACACCGGGGAGCTGTTTTTT. The genes are TRBV29-1 and TRBJ2-2; D gene uncertain. Germline values: CDR1 SQVTM, CDR2 ANQGSEA. The germline V and J ends were trimmed by 5 bases and 2 bases, with 9 bases remaining between them. The CDR3 runs 13 residues.

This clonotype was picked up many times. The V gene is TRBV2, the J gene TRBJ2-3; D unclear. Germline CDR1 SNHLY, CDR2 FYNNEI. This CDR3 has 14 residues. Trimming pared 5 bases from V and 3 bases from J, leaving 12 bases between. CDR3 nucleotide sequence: TGTGCCAGCAGTCCACGGGCGAATACAGATACGCAGTATTTT. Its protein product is CASSPRANTDTQYF.

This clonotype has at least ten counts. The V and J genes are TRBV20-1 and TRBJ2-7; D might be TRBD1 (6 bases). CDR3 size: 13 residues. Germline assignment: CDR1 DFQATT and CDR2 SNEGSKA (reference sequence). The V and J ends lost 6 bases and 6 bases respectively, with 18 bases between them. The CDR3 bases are TGCAGTGCCGATCGGACAGAATCAGGCGAGCAGTACTTC. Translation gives CSADRTESGEQYF.

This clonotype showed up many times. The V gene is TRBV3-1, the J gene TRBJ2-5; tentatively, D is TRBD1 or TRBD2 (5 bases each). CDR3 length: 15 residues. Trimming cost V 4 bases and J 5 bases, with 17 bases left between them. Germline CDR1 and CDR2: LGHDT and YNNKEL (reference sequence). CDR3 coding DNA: TGTGCCAGCAGCCTACCGGGACGGGGCGAGGAGACCCAGTACTTC. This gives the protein CASSLPGRGEETQYF.

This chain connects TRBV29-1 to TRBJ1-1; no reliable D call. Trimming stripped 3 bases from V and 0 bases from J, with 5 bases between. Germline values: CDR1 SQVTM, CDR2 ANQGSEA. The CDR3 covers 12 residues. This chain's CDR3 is CSVDQLNTEAFF. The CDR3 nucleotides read TGCAGCGTTGATCAATTGAACACTGAAGCTTTCTTT.

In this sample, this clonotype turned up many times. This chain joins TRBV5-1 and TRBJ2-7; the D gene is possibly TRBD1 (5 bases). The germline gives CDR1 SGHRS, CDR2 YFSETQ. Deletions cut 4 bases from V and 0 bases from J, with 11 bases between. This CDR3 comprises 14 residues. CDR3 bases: TGCGCCAGCAGCATAGGGGCAGCCTCCTACGAGCAGTACTTC. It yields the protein CASSIGAASYEQYF.

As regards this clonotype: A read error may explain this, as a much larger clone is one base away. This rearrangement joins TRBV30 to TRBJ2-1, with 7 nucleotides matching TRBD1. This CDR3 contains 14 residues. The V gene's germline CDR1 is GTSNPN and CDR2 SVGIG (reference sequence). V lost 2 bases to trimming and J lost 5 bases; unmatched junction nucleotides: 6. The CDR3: CAWSPGTVHNEQFF. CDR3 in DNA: TGTGCCTGGAGTCCTGGGACAGTCCACAATGAGCAGTTCTTC.

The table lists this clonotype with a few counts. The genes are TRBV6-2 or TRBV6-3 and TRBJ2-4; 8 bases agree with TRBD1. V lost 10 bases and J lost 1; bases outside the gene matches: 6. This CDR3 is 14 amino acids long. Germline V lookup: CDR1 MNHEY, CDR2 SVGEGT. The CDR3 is CATLRTGAKNIQYF. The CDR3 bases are TGTGCCACCCTCCGGACAGGGGCCAAAAACATTCAGTACTTC.

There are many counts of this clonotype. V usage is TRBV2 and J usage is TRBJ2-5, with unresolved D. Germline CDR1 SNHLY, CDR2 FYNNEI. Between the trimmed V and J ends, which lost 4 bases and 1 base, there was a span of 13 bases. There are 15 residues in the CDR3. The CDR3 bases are TGTGCCAGCAGTGCCGCTAGGCTAAGCCAAGAGACCCAGTACTTC. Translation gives CASSAARLSQETQYF.

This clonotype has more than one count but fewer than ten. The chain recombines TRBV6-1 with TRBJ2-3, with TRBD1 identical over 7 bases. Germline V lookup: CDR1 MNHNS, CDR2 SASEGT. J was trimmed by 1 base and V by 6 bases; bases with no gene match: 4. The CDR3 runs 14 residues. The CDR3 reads CASRTGHGTDTQYF. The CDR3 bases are TGTGCCAGCAGGACAGGGCATGGCACAGATACGCAGTATTTT.

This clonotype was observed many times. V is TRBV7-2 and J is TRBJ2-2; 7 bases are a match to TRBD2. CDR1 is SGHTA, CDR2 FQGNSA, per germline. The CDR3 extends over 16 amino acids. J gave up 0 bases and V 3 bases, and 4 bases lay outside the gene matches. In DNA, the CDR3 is TGTGCCAGCAGCTTCGGCGGGAGCGCGAACACCGGGGAGCTGTTTTTT. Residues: CASSFGGSANTGELFF.

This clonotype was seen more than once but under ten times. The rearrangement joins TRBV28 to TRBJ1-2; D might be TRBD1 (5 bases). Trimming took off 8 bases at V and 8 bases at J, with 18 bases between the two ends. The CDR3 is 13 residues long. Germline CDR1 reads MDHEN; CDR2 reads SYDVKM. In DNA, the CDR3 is TGTGCCAGCTCCAGATTGTCAGGGAGAGGCTACACCTTC. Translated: CASSRLSGRGYTF.

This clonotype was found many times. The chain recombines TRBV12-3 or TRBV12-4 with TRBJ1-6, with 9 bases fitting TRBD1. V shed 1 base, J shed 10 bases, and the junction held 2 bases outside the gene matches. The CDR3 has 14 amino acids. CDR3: CASSLEQGASPLHF. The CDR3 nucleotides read TGTGCCAGCAGTTTAGAACAGGGGGCCTCACCCCTCCACTTT.

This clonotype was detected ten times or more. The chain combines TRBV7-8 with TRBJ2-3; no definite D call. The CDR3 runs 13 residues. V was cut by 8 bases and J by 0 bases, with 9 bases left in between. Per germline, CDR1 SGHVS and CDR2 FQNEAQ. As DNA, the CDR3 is TGTGCCAGCGCCTTCTGGAGCACAGATACGCAGTATTTT. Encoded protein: CASAFWSTDTQYF. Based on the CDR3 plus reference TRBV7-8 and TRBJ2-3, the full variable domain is GAGVSQSPRYKVAKRGQDVALRCDPISGHVSLFWYQQALGQGPEFLTYFQNEAQLDKSGLPSDRFFAERPEGSVSTLKIQRTQQEDSAVYLCASAFWSTDTQYFGPGTRLTVL.

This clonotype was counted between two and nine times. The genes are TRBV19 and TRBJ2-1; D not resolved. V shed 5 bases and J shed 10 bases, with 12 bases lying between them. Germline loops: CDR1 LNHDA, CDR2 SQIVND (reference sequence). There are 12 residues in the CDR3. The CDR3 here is CASSLGSLEQFF. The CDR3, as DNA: TGTGCCAGTAGTCTGGGGTCGTTGGAGCAGTTCTTC.

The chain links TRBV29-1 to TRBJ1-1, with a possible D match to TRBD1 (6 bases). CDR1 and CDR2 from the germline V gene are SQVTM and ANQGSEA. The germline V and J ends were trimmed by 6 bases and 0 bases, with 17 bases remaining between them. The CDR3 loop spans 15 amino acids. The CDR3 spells CSVLEGGGMNTEAFF. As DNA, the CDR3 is TGCAGCGTGCTGGAGGGGGGAGGTATGAACACTGAAGCTTTCTTT.

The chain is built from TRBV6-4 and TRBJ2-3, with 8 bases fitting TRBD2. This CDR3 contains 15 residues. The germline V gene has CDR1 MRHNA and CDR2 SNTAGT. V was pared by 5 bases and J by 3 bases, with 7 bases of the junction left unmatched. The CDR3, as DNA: TGTGCCAGCAGTCCAAAGACGGGAGGGACAGATACGCAGTATTTT. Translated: CASSPKTGGTDTQYF.

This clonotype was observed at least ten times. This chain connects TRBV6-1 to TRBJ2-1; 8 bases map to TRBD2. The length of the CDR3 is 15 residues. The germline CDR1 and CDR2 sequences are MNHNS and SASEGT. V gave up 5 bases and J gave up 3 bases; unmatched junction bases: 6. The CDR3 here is CASSPGAGGYNEQFF. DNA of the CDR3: TGTGCCAGCAGTCCTGGGGCGGGGGGCTACAATGAGCAGTTCTTC.

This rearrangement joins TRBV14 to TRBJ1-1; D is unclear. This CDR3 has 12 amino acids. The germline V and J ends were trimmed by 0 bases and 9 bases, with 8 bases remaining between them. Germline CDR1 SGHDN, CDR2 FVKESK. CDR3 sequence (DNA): TGTGCCAGCAGCCAAGATATCAGGAAAGCTTTCTTT. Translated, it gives CASSQDIRKAFF.

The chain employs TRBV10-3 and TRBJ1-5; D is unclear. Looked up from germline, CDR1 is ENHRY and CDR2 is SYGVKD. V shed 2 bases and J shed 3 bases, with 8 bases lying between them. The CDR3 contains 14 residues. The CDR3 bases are TGTGCCATCAGTGAGCCCGGCTCCAATCAGCCCCAGCATTTT. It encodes CAISEPGSNQPQHF.

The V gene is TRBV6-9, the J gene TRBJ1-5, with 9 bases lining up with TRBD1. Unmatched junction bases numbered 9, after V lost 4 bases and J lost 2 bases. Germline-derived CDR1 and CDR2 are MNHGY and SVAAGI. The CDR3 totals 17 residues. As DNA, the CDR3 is TGTGCCAGCAGTTCCACAGGGGGCGCATTGGGCAATCAGCCCCAGCATTTT. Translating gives CASSSTGGALGNQPQHF.

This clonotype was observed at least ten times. The CDR3 DNA reads TGTGCCAGCAGCCCCTTTTCCTCCCTGGCTCCAGACATTCAGTACTTC. Its translation is CASSPFSSLAPDIQYF. The V gene is TRBV11-2, the J gene TRBJ2-4; D uncertain. Germline V gene data show CDR1 as SGHAT and CDR2 as FQNNGV. The CDR3 spans 16 residues. Trimming removed 5 bases from V and 8 bases from J, with 22 bases in between.